A single sample is the source of the 29 T cell receptor beta chains below, sequenced in a study of blood T cell repertoires in COVID-19. Sequencing was performed with immunoSEQ multiplex PCR; in TCRdb, only in-frame clones are kept and a portion is missing. The sample contains 200,000 to 250,000 clones, 80% to 90% of which appear only once. The sequenced material came from PBMCs or T cells enriched from blood (not recorded which). These receptors were collected from a woman aged 18-30 years in a cohort exposed to, infected with or recovered from COVID-19 (not recorded which).

This chain joins TRBV7-9 and TRBJ2-3; D not resolved. From germline, CDR1 is SEHNR and CDR2 FQNEAQ (reference sequence). Trimming removed 5 bases at V and 0 bases at J, with 9 bases between. The CDR3 consists of 14 residues. The CDR3 region has the DNA TGTGCCAGCAGCCCGGTCTCTAGCACAGATACGCAGTATTTT. Amino acids: CASSPVSSTDTQYF. The full variable domain, its missing parts supplied by reference TRBV7-9 and TRBJ2-3, is DTGVSQNPRHKITKRGQNVTFRCDPISEHNRLYWYRQTLGQGPEFLTYFQNEAQLEKSRLLSDRFSAERPKGSFSTLEIQRTEQGDSAMYLCASSPVSSTDTQYFGPGTRLTVL.

The chain combines TRBV19 with TRBJ1-1, with D perhaps TRBD1 (6 bases). The CDR3 sequence is 13 residues long. V was trimmed by 3 bases and J by 1 base, leaving 6 bases between them. Germline-derived CDR1 and CDR2 are LNHDA and SQIVND (reference sequence). CDR3 coding DNA: TGTGCCAGTAGTATGGACAGGAACACTGAAGCTTTCTTT. Encoded protein: CASSMDRNTEAFF.

V and J are TRBV7-9 and TRBJ2-5; TRBD2 matches at 10 bases. The CDR3 length is 15 residues. The V gene end was trimmed by 3 bases and the J gene end by 2 bases; junction bases not matched to a gene: 3. Germline CDR1 SEHNR, CDR2 FQNEAQ (reference sequence). The DNA for the CDR3 is TGTGCCAGCAGCTTTAGCGGGAGGAGGCAAGAGACCCAGTACTTC. It translates to CASSFSGRRQETQYF.

The V and J genes are TRBV19 and TRBJ1-2; 7 nucleotides align to TRBD1. CDR1 and CDR2 (germline): LNHDA, SQIVND (reference sequence). The CDR3 extends over 15 amino acids. The trim removed 5 bases at V and 3 bases at J, leaving 9 bases unmatched. The DNA for the CDR3 is TGTGCCAGTAGTGGGACCGGGGACAGATACTATGGCTACACCTTC. Amino acid sequence: CASSGTGDRYYGYTF. Full variable domain (outside the CDR3, taken from reference TRBV19 and TRBJ1-2): DGGITQSPKYLFRKEGQNVTLSCEQNLNHDAMYWYRQDPGQGLRLIYYSQIVNDFQKGDIAEGYSVSREKKESFPLTVTSAQKNPTAFYLCASSGTGDRYYGYTFGSGTRLTVV.

This clone appeared a few times. This rearrangement joins TRBV5-1 to TRBJ2-7; D is perhaps TRBD1 (6 bases). V was trimmed by 4 bases and J by 2 bases, leaving 19 bases between them. From germline, CDR1 is SGHRS and CDR2 YFSETQ. The CDR3 sequence is 16 residues long. CDR3: CASSVTGRPPTYEQYF. CDR3 bases: TGCGCCAGCAGCGTCACAGGGAGACCCCCCACCTACGAGCAGTACTTC.

V usage is TRBV25-1 and J usage is TRBJ2-5; 10 positions match TRBD2. CDR3 length: 15 residues. CDR1 MGHDK and CDR2 SYGVNS come from the germline V gene. Trimming at V came to 2 bases and at J to 5 bases, leaving 5 bases not matched to a gene. CDR3 nucleotide sequence: TGTGCCAGCAGTGAAAGGCTAGCGGGAGTGGAGACCCAGTACTTC. Its protein is CASSERLAGVETQYF.

The J gene is TRBJ1-6, the V gene TRBV10-2; D is unclear. The V and J ends lost 7 bases and 7 bases respectively, with 8 bases between them. The CDR3 extends over 12 amino acids. CDR1 and CDR2 from the germline V gene are WSHSY and SAAADI. CDR3 protein: CASTLLNSPLHF. Here the CDR3 DNA reads TGCGCCAGCACCTTATTGAATTCACCCCTCCACTTT.

This chain links TRBV3-1 (or the pseudogene TRBV3-2) with TRBJ1-2; maybe TRBD1 (6 bases). Germline loops: CDR1 LGHDT, CDR2 YNNKEL (reference sequence). V lost 4 bases and J 6 bases, leaving 12 bases between the germline ends. This CDR3 has 13 amino acids. The CDR3 DNA sequence: TGTGCCAGCAGCCCACAGGGTTCGCATGGCTACACCTTC. It encodes CASSPQGSHGYTF.

V is TRBV28 and J is TRBJ2-5; TRBD2 aligns across 8 bases. Germline CDR1 is MDHEN and CDR2 is SYDVKM. V was clipped by 7 bases and J by 5 bases; unmatched bases: 12. There are 15 residues in the CDR3. CDR3 amino acids: CASTPIEIAGETQYF. As DNA, the CDR3 is TGTGCCAGCACCCCGATCGAAATAGCGGGGGAGACCCAGTACTTC.

This chain links TRBV19 with TRBJ2-2, with 9 nucleotides matching TRBD2. The V segment lost 3 bases and the J segment 3 bases; nucleotides outside the gene matches: 5. Germline V gives CDR1 LNHDA, CDR2 SQIVND (reference sequence). CDR3 length: 16 residues. The CDR3: CASSINRLADTGELFF. DNA of the CDR3: TGTGCCAGTAGTATCAATAGACTAGCGGACACCGGGGAGCTGTTTTTT.

This rearrangement joins TRBV7-9 to TRBJ2-4; 8 bases fit TRBD1. J was trimmed by 7 bases and V by 4 bases; bases with no gene match: 9. The germline V gene encodes CDR1 SEHNR and CDR2 FQNEAQ (reference sequence). The length of the CDR3 is 15 residues. The chain's CDR3 is CASSWDGQGGNIQYF. In DNA, the CDR3 is TGTGCCAGCAGCTGGGATGGACAGGGTGGGAACATTCAGTACTTC.

The table lists this clone with a count of one. The chain carries TRBV5-6 and TRBJ2-7, with TRBD2 matching 9 bases. Germline CDR1 SGHDT, CDR2 YYEEEE. The CDR3 spans 16 residues. The V gene end was trimmed by 0 bases and the J gene end by 3 bases; junction bases not matched to a gene: 7. Here the CDR3 reads CASSLAAGGSFYEQYF. CDR3 bases: TGTGCCAGCAGCTTGGCTGCGGGGGGGAGCTTCTACGAGCAGTACTTC.

The CDR3: CAISDSTGGSYEQYF. CDR3 nucleotide sequence: TGTGCCATCAGTGACTCGACAGGGGGCTCCTACGAGCAGTACTTC. The V call is TRBV10-3, the J call TRBJ2-7; the match to TRBD1 covers 9 bases. The CDR3 runs to 15 residues. The germline V gene has CDR1 ENHRY and CDR2 SYGVKD. Germline trimming cut 3 bases from V and 0 bases from J; bases unmatched to any gene: 3.

This clone was observed a single time. This rearrangement joins TRBV6-5 to TRBJ1-5, with D unclear. V lost 2 bases and J 1 base, leaving 6 bases between the germline ends. This CDR3 is 14 amino acids long. Germline-derived CDR1 and CDR2 are MNHEY and SVGAGI. The CDR3 DNA reads as TGTGCCAGCAGTTACACCAGAAGCAATCAGCCCCAGCATTTT. Its protein product is CASSYTRSNQPQHF.

The table lists this clone with a count of one. The V call is TRBV7-9, the J call TRBJ2-3, with D perhaps TRBD1 (5 bases). The CDR3 totals 15 residues. Germline CDR1 is SEHNR and CDR2 is FQNEAQ (reference sequence). Trimming took 5 bases from V and 1 from J, leaving 13 bases between them. The CDR3 loop reads CASSLRGPGTDTQYF. CDR3 DNA: TGTGCCAGCAGCCTAAGGGGCCCCGGCACAGATACGCAGTATTTT.

The rearrangement uses TRBV10-1 and TRBJ2-1, with 7 bases fitting TRBD1. With V trimmed by 4 bases and J by 5 bases, 5 bases remained unmatched. This CDR3 has 14 residues. Germline values: CDR1 WNHNN, CDR2 SYGVQD (reference sequence). The CDR3 region has the DNA TGCGCCAGCAGTGGGGGACAGCGGAACAATGAGCAGTTCTTC. Amino acids: CASSGGQRNNEQFF.

This clone was observed a handful of times. The chain employs TRBV27 and TRBJ2-7; 9 bases line up with TRBD1. The germline V gene has CDR1 MNHEY and CDR2 SMNVEV (reference sequence). This CDR3 comprises 15 residues. V gave up 5 bases and J gave up 3 bases; unmatched junction bases: 8. The CDR3 region has the DNA TGTGCCAGCAGTCCCGGACAGGGGATAAGCTACGAGCAGTACTTC. The encoded protein is CASSPGQGISYEQYF.

The chain combines TRBV5-1 with TRBJ2-3, with TRBD2 matching over 10 bases. CDR3 length equals 15 residues. Per germline, CDR1 SGHRS and CDR2 YFSETQ. The junction had 8 bases not matched to a gene; V was cut back by 2 bases and J by 8 bases. The CDR3 here is CASSFTSGESLTQYF. CDR3 sequence (DNA): TGCGCCAGCAGCTTCACTAGCGGGGAAAGCCTTACGCAGTATTTT. The complete variable domain, with remaining parts taken from reference TRBV5-1 and TRBJ2-3, reads KAGVTQTPRYLIKTRGQQVTLSCSPISGHRSVSWYQQTPGQGLQFLFEYFSETQRNKGNFPGRFSGRQFSNSRSEMNVSTLELGDSALYLCASSFTSGESLTQYFGPGTRLTVL.

The genes are TRBV7-9 and TRBJ2-7; TRBD1 matches 8 bases. The germline CDR1 and CDR2 sequences are SEHNR and FQNEAQ (reference sequence). The CDR3 contains 14 residues. V dropped 5 bases and J dropped 6; count of bases not matched to a gene: 9. CDR3 sequence reads: CASSIGQGGGEQYF. In DNA form, the CDR3 reads TGTGCCAGCAGCATCGGACAGGGTGGCGGCGAGCAGTACTTC.

This chain links TRBV11-2 with TRBJ2-5; D gene unclear. Deletions cut 4 bases from V and 1 base from J, with 4 bases between. This CDR3 region has 12 residues. Germline V CDR1 and CDR2: SGHAT, FQNNGV. The CDR3 here is CASSSSQETQYF. The CDR3 bases are TGTGCCAGCAGCTCCAGCCAAGAGACCCAGTACTTC.

This clone appeared once. J is TRBJ2-7 and V is TRBV28; TRBD1 might be the D (6 bases). Germline V gene sequence: CDR1 MDHEN, CDR2 SYDVKM. Trimming stripped 10 bases from V and 3 bases from J, with 25 bases between. The CDR3 covers 16 residues. For the CDR3, the DNA is TGTGCCATCACCTCCTCATCCTGGGACACGGACTACGAGCAGTACTTC. It translates to CAITSSSWDTDYEQYF.

This clone has a handful of counts. The chain uses TRBV5-4 and TRBJ2-5; 8 bases line up with TRBD2. Germline V gene lookup returns CDR1 SGHNT and CDR2 YYREEE (reference sequence). CDR3 length: 15 residues. J lost 7 bases, V lost 2 bases, and 10 bases had no gene match. CDR3 in amino acids: CASSFFSGSTGTQYF. The CDR3 coding sequence is TGTGCCAGCAGCTTTTTCAGCGGGAGCACGGGGACCCAGTACTTC.

This chain joins TRBV4-2 and TRBJ2-1; TRBD2 matches at 8 bases. This CDR3 has 16 amino acids. Trimming cost V 4 bases and J 5 bases; bases outside gene matches: 10. Looked up from germline, CDR1 is LGHNA and CDR2 is YNFKEQ. The CDR3 is CASSRISGAGDNEQFF. For the CDR3, the DNA is TGTGCCAGCAGCCGGATTAGCGGGGCGGGGGACAATGAGCAGTTCTTC.

CDR3 in DNA: TGTGCCAGCAGTTTAAGGGAAGGGAGTGAAGCTTTCTTT. This translates into CASSLREGSEAFF. The V and J genes are TRBV12-3 or TRBV12-4 and TRBJ1-1; D uncertain. V was clipped by 2 bases and J by 7 bases, with 11 bases between them. The CDR3 is made up of 13 amino acids.

This chain uses TRBV5-4 with TRBJ2-3, with D perhaps matching TRBD1 (6 bases). From germline, CDR1 is SGHNT and CDR2 YYREEE (reference sequence). V lost 4 bases and J lost 0, with 12 bases in between. The CDR3 consists of 15 residues. The CDR3 region is CASSTTGLSTDTQYF. CDR3 nucleotide sequence: TGTGCCAGCAGCACCACAGGGCTTAGCACAGATACGCAGTATTTT.

V gene TRBV24-1 combines with J gene TRBJ1-1; D call uncertain. The V and J ends lost 9 bases and 8 bases respectively, with 12 bases between them. Germline V gene lookup returns CDR1 KGHDR and CDR2 SFDVKD. The CDR3 length is 11 residues. In DNA form, the CDR3 reads TGTGCCACCCGATGTACTTCCGAAGCTTTCTTT. It yields the protein CATRCTSEAFF.

The chain uses TRBV6-5 and TRBJ2-2; D not resolved. Per germline, CDR1 MNHEY and CDR2 SVGAGI. CDR3 length: 14 residues. Trimming removed 6 bases at V and 1 base at J, with 9 bases between. The CDR3 loop reads CASRGSMNTGELFF. DNA for the CDR3: TGTGCCAGCAGGGGTAGCATGAACACCGGGGAGCTGTTTTTT.

This chain links TRBV27 with TRBJ2-7; D gene uncertain. CDR3 size: 13 residues. Trimming cost V 3 bases and J 3 bases, with 9 bases left between them. Germline CDR1 and CDR2: MNHEY and SMNVEV (reference sequence). CDR3 sequence reads: CASSLSSHYEQYF. DNA for the CDR3: TGTGCCAGCAGTTTGTCCAGTCACTACGAGCAGTACTTC.

This chain connects TRBV6-5 to TRBJ1-5, with D perhaps matching TRBD1 (5 bases). CDR1 and CDR2 (germline): MNHEY, SVGAGI. The length of the CDR3 is 14 residues. V lost 5 bases and J lost 7, with 15 bases in between. CDR3 in amino acids: CASSPRQGAQPQHF. The CDR3 DNA follows: TGTGCCAGCAGTCCCCGTCAGGGCGCACAGCCCCAGCATTTT.